The 5 T cell receptor beta chains below come from one sample, sequenced in a study of T-cell reconstitution after alpha-beta-depleted transplantation in children. Unique molecular identifiers were used to barcode this TCRbeta library. One entry per CDR3 protein, called by TCRdb with MiXCR from the PCR reads. The sample lists hundreds of thousands of distinct CDR3 sequences, 32% occurring once. The sample consisted of PBMCs from the stem cell graft donor, taken from the stem cell graft. These receptors came from a human donor who donated a stem cell graft to a child with aplastic anemia.

The chain is built from TRBV18 and TRBJ2-3; tentative D call: TRBD2 (5 bases). CDR1 and CDR2 (germline): KGHSH, LQKENI. Trimming stripped 5 bases from V and 4 bases from J, with 13 bases between. This CDR3 comprises 14 residues. CDR3 sequence: CASSTSGGADTQYF. CDR3 DNA: TGTGCCAGCTCAACAAGCGGAGGAGCAGATACGCAGTATTTT.

V usage is TRBV20-1 and J usage is TRBJ2-5, with TRBD2 identical over 14 bases. CDR1 and CDR2 (germline): DFQATT, SNEGSKA (reference sequence). The CDR3 contains 15 residues. V dropped 6 bases and J dropped 5; count of bases not matched to a gene: 8. The CDR3 DNA reads as TGCAGTGCGCAGACCGGGACTAGCGGGAGTGAGACCCAGTACTTC. As protein: CSAQTGTSGSETQYF.

This chain joins TRBV20-1 and TRBJ1-3, with D perhaps matching TRBD1 (6 bases). The V gene's germline CDR1 is DFQATT and CDR2 SNEGSKA (reference sequence). Trimming removed 3 bases from V and 3 bases from J, with 12 bases in between. CDR3 length equals 14 residues. CDR3 sequence reads: CSARQGSYGNTIYF. The CDR3, as DNA: TGCAGTGCTAGGCAGGGGAGTTATGGAAACACCATATATTTT.

The rearrangement uses TRBV20-1 and TRBJ2-7, with 7 bases identical to TRBD1. Germline V gives CDR1 DFQATT, CDR2 SNEGSKA (reference sequence). The CDR3 runs to 12 residues. V lost 5 bases to trimming and J lost 2 bases; unmatched junction nucleotides: 3. The CDR3, as DNA: TGCAGTGCTGGACAGGTTGCCTACGAGCAGTACTTC. Protein sequence: CSAGQVAYEQYF.

The rearrangement uses TRBV20-1 and TRBJ1-1, with unresolved D. Germline V lookup: CDR1 DFQATT, CDR2 SNEGSKA (reference sequence). The CDR3 extends over 12 amino acids. V lost 0 bases and J lost 1, with 3 bases in between. Here the CDR3 DNA reads TGCAGTGCTAGAGACACGAACACTGAAGCTTTCTTT. This translates into CSARDTNTEAFF.